The rows below give T cell receptor beta chains drawn from one sample of a study of early T cells in non-severe SARS-CoV-2 infection. TCRdb used MiXCR to reprocess the 5' RACE reads, holding one entry per CDR3 protein. The repertoire holds some 48,000 distinct CDR3 sequences, over 7.5% seen once, with roughly 8.3% in the top ten. Material for sequencing was whole blood. The source is an adult who was a healthcare worker with PCR-confirmed SARS-CoV-2 infection or an uninfected control (not recorded which). Both conserved end residues are part of each CDR3. A D gene is named only where the DNA matches it firmly. Clone sizes are given selectively: once, few, many, or a class where the clone is expanded.

J gene | clone size | V gene | D gene | CDR3 DNA | CDR3 protein
TRBJ2-7 | NA | TRBV29-1 | TRBD1 | TGCAGCGTTGAAGTGGGGACAGGGCCCTACGAGCAGTACTTC | CSVEVGTGPYEQYF
TRBJ2-1 | few | TRBV10-3 | TRBD2 | TGTGCCATCAGTGAAACTAGCGCAATCTCCTACAATGAGCAGTTCTTC | CAISETSAISYNEQFF
TRBJ2-3 | NA | TRBV20-1 | NA | TGCAGTGCTAGAAGGTCCAGCGGGAGCACAGATACGCAGTATTTT | CSARRSSGSTDTQYF
TRBJ2-3 | few | TRBV7-9 | TRBD2 | TGTGCCAGCAGCTTAGCCGTAGCGGGAGGGACGACAGATACGCAGTATTTT | CASSLAVAGGTTDTQYF
TRBJ2-1 | few | TRBV6-5 | NA | TGTGCCAGCAGTTACTCCGGGAGAGGTCGTAATGAGCAGTTCTTC | CASSYSGRGRNEQFF
TRBJ1-4 | NA | TRBV6-6 | NA | TGTGCCAGCAGAAAAGCAACTAATGAAAAACTGTTTTTT | CASRKATNEKLFF
TRBJ1-2 | few | TRBV30 | NA | TGTGCCTGGGCACGCGAACTCTATGGCTACACCTTC | CAWARELYGYTF
TRBJ2-7 | NA | TRBV13 | TRBD2 | TGTGCCAGCAGCTTAGAAAGGGGACTAAGAGACCACGAGCAGTACTTC | CASSLERGLRDHEQYF
TRBJ2-7 | many | TRBV28 | TRBD2 | TGTGCCACCAAGGGACTAGCGGCCTACGAGCAGTACTTC | CATKGLAAYEQYF
TRBJ1-2 | few | TRBV7-8 | NA | TGTGCCAGCAGCTCCTGGAGGACCGCGTCTCGAGCTAACTATGGCTACACCTTC | CASSSWRTASRANYGYTF
TRBJ2-3 | NA | TRBV12-3/TRBV12-4 | NA | TGTGCCAGCAGTTTAGGGCCGTTTGAGCAGTATTTT | CASSLGPFEQYF
TRBJ2-5 | many | TRBV3-1 | TRBD2 | TGTGCCAGCAGCCAAGAGGGAGGGATGATGGAGACCCAGTACTTC | CASSQEGGMMETQYF
TRBJ2-5 | few | TRBV29-1 | NA | TGCAGCGTTGACCAGGGGAAAGAGACCCAGTACTTC | CSVDQGKETQYF
TRBJ2-4 | many | TRBV20-1 | NA | TGCAGTGCTACCAAGACAAGTACCTCCAAAAACATTCAGTACTTC | CSATKTSTSKNIQYF